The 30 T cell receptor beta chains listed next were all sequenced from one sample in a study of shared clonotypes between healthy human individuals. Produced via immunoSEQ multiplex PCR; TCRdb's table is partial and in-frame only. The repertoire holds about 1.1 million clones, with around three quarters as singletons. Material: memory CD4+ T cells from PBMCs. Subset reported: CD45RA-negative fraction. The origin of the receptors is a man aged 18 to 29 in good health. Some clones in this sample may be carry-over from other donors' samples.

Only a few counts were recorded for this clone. The CDR3 DNA sequence: TGTGCCATCCACGACGGAGGGGGCAAGGATACGCAGTATTTT. This codes for CAIHDGGGKDTQYF. The rearrangement links TRBV7-9 to TRBJ2-3; TRBD1 might be the D (7 bases). Germline values: CDR1 SEHNR, CDR2 FQNEAQ (reference sequence). V shed 10 bases and J shed 6 bases, with 20 bases lying between them. CDR3 length: 14 amino acids. Together with reference TRBV7-9 and TRBJ2-3, the CDR3 gives the full variable domain: DTGVSQNPRHKITKRGQNVTFRCDPISEHNRLYWYRQTLGQGPEFLTYFQNEAQLEKSRLLSDRFSAERPKGSFSTLEIQRTEQGDSAMYLCAIHDGGGKDTQYFGPGTRLTVL.

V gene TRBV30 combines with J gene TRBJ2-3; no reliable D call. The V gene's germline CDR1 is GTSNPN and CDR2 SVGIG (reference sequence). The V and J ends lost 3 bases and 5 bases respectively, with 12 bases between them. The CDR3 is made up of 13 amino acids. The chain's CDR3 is CAWSLLIGDTQYF. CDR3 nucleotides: TGTGCCTGGAGCCTGTTAATAGGAGATACGCAGTATTTT.

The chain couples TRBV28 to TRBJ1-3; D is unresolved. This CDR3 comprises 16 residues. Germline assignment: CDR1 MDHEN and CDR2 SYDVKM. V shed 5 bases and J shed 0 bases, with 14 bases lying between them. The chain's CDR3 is CASSNYYSLSGNTIYF. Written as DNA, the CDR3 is TGTGCCAGCAGTAACTACTACTCCCTCTCTGGAAACACCATATATTTT.

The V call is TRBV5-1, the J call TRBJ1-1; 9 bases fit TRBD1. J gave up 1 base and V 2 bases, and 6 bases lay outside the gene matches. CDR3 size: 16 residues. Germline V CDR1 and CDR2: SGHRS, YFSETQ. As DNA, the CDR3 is TGCGCCAGCAGCTTACTTATACAGGGGGCGAACACTGAAGCTTTCTTT. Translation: CASSLLIQGANTEAFF.

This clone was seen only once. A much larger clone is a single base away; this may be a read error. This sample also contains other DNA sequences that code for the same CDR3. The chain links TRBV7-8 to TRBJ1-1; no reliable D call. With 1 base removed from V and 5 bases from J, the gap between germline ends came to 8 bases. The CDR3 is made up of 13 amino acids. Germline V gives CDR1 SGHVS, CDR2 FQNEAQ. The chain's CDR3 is CASSLVGRTEAFF. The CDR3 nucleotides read TGTGCCAGCAGCTTAGTAGGGAGGACTGAAGCTTTCTTT.

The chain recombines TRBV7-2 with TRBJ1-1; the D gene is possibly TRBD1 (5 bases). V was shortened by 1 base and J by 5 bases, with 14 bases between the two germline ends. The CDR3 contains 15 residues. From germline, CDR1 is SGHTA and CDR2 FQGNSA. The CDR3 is CASSLVPGGETEAFF. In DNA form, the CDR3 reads TGTGCCAGCAGCTTAGTCCCGGGAGGGGAAACTGAAGCTTTCTTT.

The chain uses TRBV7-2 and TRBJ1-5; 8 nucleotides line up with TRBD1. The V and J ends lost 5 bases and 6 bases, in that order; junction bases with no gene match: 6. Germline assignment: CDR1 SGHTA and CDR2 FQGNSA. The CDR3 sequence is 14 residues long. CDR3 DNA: TGTGCCAGCAGCGTACAGGGGGATGGTCAGCCCCAGCATTTT. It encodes CASSVQGDGQPQHF.

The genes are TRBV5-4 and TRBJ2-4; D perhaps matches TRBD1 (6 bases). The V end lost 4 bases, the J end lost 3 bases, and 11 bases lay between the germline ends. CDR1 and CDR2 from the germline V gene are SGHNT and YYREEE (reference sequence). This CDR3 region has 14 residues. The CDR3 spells CASSNREGKNIQYF. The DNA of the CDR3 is TGTGCCAGCAGCAACAGGGAAGGCAAAAACATTCAGTACTTC.

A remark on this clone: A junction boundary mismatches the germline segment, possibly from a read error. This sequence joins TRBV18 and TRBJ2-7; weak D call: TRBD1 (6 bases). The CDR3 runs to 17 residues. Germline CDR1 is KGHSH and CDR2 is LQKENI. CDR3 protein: CASSPIGITGREGIYHF. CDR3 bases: TGTGCCAGCTCCCCCATCGGGATAACAGGGAGAGAGGGGATTTACCACTTC.

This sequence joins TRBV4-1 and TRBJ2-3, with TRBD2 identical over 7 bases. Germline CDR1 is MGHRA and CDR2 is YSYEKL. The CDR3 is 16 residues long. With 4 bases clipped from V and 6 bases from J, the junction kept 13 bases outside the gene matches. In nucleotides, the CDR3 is TGCGCCAGCAGCCCCGGGGACTACACACCCACCGATACGCAGTATTTT. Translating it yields CASSPGDYTPTDTQYF.

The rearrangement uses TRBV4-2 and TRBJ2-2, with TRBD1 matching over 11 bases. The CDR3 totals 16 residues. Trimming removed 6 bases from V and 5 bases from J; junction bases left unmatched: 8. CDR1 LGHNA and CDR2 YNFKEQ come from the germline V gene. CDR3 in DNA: TGTGCCAGCAGTGTTCGGACAGGGGGCGATACCGGGGAGCTGTTTTTT. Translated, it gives CASSVRTGGDTGELFF.

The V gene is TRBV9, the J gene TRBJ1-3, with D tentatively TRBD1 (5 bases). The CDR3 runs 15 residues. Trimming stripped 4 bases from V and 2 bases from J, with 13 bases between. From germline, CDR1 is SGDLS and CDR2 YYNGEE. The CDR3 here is CASSLSGTTGNTIYF. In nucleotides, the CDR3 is TGTGCCAGCAGCCTAAGTGGGACTACTGGAAACACCATATATTTT.

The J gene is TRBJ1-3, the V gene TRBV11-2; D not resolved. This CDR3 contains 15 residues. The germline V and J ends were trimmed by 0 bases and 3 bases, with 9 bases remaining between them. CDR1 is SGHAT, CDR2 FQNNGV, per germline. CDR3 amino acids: CASSLDRGSGNTIYF. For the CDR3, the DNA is TGTGCCAGCAGCTTAGATCGGGGAAGTGGAAACACCATATATTTT.

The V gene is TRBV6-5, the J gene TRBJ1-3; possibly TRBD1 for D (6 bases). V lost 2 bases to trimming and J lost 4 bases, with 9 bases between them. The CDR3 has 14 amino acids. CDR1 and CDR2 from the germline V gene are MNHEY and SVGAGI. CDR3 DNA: TGTGCCAGCAGTTACGGGGGGCGAGGAAACACCATATATTTT. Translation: CASSYGGRGNTIYF.

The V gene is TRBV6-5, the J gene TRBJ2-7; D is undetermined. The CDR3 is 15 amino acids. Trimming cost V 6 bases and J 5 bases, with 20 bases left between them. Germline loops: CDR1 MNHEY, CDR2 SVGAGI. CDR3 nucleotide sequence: TGTGCCAGCAGCCGACCCTTGAACCCGCACGACGAGCAGTACTTC. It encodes CASSRPLNPHDEQYF.

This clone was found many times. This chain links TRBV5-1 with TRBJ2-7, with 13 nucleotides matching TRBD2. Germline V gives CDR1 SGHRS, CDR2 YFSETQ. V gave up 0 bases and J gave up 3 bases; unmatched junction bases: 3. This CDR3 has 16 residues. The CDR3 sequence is CASSLEGTSGIYEQYF. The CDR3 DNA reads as TGCGCCAGCAGCTTGGAAGGGACTAGCGGGATCTACGAGCAGTACTTC.

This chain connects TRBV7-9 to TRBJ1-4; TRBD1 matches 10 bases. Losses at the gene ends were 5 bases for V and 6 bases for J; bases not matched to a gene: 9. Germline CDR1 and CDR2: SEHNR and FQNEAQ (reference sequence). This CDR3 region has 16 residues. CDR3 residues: CASSDFSGTGDEKLFF. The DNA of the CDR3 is TGTGCCAGCAGCGATTTCTCCGGGACAGGGGATGAAAAACTGTTTTTT.

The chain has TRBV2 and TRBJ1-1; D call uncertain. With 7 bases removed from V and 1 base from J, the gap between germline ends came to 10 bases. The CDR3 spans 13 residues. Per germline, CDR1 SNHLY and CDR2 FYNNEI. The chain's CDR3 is CASTADGNTEAFF. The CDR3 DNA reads TGTGCCAGCACGGCGGACGGGAACACTGAAGCTTTCTTT.

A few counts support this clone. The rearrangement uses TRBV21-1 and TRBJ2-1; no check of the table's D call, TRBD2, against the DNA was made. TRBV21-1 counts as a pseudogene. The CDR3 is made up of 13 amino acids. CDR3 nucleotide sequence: TGTGCCAGCAGCTCGCAGCGGGAGAGTGAGCAGTTCTTC. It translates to CASSSQRESEQFF.

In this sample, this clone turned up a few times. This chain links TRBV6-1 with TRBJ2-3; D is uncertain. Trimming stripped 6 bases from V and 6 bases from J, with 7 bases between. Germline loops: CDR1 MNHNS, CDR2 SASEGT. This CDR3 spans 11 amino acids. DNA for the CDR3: TGTGCCAGCAGCCAGTTGGATACGCAGTATTTT. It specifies CASSQLDTQYF.

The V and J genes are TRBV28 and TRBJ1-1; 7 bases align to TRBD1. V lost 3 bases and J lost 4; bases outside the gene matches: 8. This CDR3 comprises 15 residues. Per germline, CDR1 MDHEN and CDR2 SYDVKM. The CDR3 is CASSLDGQVGTEAFF. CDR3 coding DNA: TGTGCCAGCAGTTTGGACGGACAGGTCGGCACTGAAGCTTTCTTT.

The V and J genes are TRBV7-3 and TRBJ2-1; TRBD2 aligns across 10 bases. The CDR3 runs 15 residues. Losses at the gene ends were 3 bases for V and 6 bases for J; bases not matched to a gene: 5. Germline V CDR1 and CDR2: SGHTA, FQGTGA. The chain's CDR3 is CASSLLAGDVNEQFF. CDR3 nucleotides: TGTGCCAGCAGCTTGCTAGCGGGAGACGTCAATGAGCAGTTCTTC.

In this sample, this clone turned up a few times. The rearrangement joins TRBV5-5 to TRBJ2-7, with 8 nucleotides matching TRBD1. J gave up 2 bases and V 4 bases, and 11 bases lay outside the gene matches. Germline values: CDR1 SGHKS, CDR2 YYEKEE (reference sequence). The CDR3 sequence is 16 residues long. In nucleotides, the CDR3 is TGTGCCAGCAGCGGGTACAGGGGGAATGAGGCCTACGAGCAGTACTTC. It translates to CASSGYRGNEAYEQYF.

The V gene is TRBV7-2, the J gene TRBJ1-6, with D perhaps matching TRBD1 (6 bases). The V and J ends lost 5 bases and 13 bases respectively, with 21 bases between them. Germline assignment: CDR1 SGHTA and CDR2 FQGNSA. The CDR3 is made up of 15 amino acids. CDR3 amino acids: CASSPGRGAGSPLHF. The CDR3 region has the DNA TGTGCCAGCAGCCCCGGGCGGGGGGCGGGTAGCCCCCTCCACTTT.

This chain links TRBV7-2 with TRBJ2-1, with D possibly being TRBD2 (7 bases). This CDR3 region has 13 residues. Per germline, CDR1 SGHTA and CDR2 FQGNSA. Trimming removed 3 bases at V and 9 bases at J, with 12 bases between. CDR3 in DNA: TGTGCCAGCAGCTTGGCAGGGGAGGGTGAGCAGTTCTTC. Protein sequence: CASSLAGEGEQFF.

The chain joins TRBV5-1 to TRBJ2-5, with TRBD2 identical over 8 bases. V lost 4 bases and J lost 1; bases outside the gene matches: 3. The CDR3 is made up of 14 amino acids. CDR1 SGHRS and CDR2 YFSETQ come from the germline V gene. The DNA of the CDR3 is TGCGCCAGCAGCGTCACTAGCGGCCAAGAGACCCAGTACTTC. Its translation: CASSVTSGQETQYF.

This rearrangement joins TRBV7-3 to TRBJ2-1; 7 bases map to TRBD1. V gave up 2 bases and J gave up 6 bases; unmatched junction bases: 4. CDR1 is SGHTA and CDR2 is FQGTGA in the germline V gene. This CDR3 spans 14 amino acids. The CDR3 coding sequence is TGTGCCAGCAGCTTACAACAGGGGCTCAATGAGCAGTTCTTC. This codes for CASSLQQGLNEQFF.

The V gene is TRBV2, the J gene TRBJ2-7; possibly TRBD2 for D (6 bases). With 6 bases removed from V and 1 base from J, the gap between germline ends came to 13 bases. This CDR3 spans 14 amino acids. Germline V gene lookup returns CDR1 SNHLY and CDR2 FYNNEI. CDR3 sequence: CASSAYGRSYEQYF. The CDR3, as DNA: TGTGCCAGCAGCGCGTACGGGAGATCCTACGAGCAGTACTTC.

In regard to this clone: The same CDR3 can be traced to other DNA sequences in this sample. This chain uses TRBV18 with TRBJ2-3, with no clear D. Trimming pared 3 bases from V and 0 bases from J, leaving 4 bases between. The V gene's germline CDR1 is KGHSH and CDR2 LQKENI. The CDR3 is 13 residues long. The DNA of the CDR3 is TGTGCCAGCTCACCTCCCAGCACAGATACGCAGTATTTT. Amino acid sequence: CASSPPSTDTQYF. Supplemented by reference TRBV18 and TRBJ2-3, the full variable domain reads NAGVMQNPRHLVRRRGQEARLRCSPMKGHSHVYWYRQLPEEGLKFMVYLQKENIIDESGMPKERFSAEFPKEGPSILRIQQVVRGDSAAYFCASSPPSTDTQYFGPGTRLTVL.

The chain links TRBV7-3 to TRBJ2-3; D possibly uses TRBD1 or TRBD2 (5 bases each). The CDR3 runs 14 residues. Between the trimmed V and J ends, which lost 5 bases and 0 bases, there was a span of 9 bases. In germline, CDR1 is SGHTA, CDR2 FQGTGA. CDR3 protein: CASSPRDSTDTQYF. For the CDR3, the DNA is TGTGCCAGCAGCCCCCGGGACAGCACAGATACGCAGTATTTT.